This T cell receptor (beta chain) was recovered during a study of blood T cell dynamics during melanoma immunotherapy. Notes on the study in general: Whether repertoire-driving clones were melanoma-specific could not be determined. At W3, later disease-control patients showed bifurcated PBMC repertoire changes, unlike progressors.

A fixed DNA input of roughly 0.35 ug was used per bulk PBMC sample. Sequenced by immunoSEQ multiplex PCR; TCRdb stores in-frame clones only, minus some. The sample lists over 15,000 clones; about 85% were seen once. Time point specified: week 3, after first cycle of checkpoint inhibitor. One draw preceded checkpoint blockade; another followed its first cycle at week 3. This clone has a single count. Antigen specificity is unknown. The CDR3 spans 15 residues. V was shortened by 0 bases and J by 0 bases, with 6 bases between the two germline ends. Germline-derived CDR1 and CDR2 are LGHNA and YSLEER. The material sequenced was blood, taken from a patient treated with checkpoint blockade. The gene calls are TRBV4-3 and TRBJ2-1, with D unclear. This TCR derives from a human donor with melanoma. Here the CDR3 reads CASSQEHGSYNEQFF. CDR3 coding DNA: TGCGCCAGCAGCCAAGAGCACGGCTCCTACAATGAGCAGTTCTTC.